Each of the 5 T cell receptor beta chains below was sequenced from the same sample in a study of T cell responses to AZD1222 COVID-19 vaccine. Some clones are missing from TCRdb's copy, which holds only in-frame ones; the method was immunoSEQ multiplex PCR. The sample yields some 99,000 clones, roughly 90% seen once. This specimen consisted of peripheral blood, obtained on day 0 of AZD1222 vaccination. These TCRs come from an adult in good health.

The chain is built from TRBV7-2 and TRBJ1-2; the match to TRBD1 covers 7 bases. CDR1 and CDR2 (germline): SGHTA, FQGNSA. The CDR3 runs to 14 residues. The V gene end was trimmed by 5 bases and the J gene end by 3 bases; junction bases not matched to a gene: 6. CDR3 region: CASSATTGDYGYTF. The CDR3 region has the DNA TGTGCCAGCAGCGCCACCACAGGGGACTATGGCTACACCTTC.

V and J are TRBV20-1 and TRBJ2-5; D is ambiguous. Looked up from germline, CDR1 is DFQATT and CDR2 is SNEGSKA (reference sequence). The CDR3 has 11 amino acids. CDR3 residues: CSPKKEETQYF. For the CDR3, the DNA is TGCAGCCCGAAGAAGGAAGAGACCCAGTACTTC.

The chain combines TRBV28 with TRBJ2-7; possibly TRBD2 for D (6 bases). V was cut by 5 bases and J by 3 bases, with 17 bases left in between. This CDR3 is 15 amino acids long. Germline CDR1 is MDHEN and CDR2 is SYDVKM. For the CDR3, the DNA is TGTGCCAGCAGTCCGAGAATAGGGAGGTACTACGAGCAGTACTTC. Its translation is CASSPRIGRYYEQYF.

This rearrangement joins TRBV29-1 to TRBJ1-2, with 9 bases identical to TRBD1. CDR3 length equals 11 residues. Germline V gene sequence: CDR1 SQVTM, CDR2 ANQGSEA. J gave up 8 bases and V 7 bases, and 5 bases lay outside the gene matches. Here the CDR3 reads CSATGGAGYTF. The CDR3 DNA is TGCAGCGCCACAGGGGGCGCGGGCTACACCTTC.

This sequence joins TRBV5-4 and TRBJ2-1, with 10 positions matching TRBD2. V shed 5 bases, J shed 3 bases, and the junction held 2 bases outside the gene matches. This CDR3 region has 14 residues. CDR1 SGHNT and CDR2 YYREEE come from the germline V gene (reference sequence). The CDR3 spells CASSTSGVYNEQFF. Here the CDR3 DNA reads TGTGCCAGCAGTACTAGCGGGGTCTACAATGAGCAGTTCTTC. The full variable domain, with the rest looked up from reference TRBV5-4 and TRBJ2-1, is ETGVTQSPTHLIKTRGQQVTLRCSSQSGHNTVSWYQQALGQGPQFIFQYYREEENGRGNFPPRFSGLQFPNYSSELNVNALELDDSALYLCASSTSGVYNEQFFGPGTRLTVL.